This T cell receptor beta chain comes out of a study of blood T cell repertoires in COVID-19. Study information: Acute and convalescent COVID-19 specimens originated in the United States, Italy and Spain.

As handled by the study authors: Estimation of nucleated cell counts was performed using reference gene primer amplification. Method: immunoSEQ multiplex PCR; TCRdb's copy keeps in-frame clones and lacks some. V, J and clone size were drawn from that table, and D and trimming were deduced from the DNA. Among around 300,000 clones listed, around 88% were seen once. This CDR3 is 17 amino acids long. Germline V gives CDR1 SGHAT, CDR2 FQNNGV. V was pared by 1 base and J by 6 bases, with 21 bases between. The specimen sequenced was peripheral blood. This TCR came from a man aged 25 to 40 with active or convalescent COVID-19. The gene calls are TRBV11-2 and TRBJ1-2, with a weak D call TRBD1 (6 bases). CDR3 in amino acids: CASSLVRGPLGVHGYTF. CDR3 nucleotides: TGTGCCAGCAGCTTAGTCAGGGGTCCCTTGGGTGTCCATGGCTACACCTTC.